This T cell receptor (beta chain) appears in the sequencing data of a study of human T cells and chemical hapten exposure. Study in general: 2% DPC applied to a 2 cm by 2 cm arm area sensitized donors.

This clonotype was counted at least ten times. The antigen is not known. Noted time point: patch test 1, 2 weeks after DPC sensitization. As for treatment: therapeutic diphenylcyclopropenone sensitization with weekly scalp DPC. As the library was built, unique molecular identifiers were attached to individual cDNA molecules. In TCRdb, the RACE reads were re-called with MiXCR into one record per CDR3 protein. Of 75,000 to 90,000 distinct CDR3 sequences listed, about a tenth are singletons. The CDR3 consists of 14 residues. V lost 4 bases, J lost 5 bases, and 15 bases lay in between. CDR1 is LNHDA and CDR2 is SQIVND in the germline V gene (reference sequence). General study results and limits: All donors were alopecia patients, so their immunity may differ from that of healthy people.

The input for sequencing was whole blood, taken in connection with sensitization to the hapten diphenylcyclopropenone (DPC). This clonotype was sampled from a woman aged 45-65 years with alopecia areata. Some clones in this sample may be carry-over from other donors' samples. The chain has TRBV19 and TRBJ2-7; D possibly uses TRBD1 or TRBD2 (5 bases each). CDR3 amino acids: CASSTGTRRDEQYF. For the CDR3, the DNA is TGTGCCAGTAGTACCGGGACCCGCAGGGACGAGCAGTACTTC.